The T cell receptor beta chain under discussion was sequenced for a study of blood T cells in healthy people across ages. For the study at large: Template switching retrieved approximately one barcoded beta molecule for each two T cells. Points from the study as a whole: Roughly linear declines in TCR beta diversity per million T cells occurred with age.

Alongside a J-beta primer mix, a sample-barcoded 5' primer served in a second PCR lasting roughly 7 to 11 cycles. TCRdb analysed the 5' RACE reads with MiXCR anew, one entry per CDR3 protein. The data contain some 1.5 million distinct CDR3 sequences, under 30% of them singletons. The CDR3 loop spans 13 amino acids. After removal of 6 bases from V and 4 bases from J, the junction contained 8 bases not matched to a gene. CDR1 SQVTM and CDR2 ANQGSEA come from the germline V gene. The sample, roughly 9.5 milliliters of peripheral blood, was drawn from each donor. At least ten counts were recorded for this clonotype. Its antigen remains unidentified.

The source material was blood. The J gene is TRBJ2-7, the V gene TRBV29-1; 8 bases map to TRBD1. The sequence derives from a woman in her 30s in good health. CDR3 sequence: CSVHPRGQYEQYF. In DNA, the CDR3 is TGCAGCGTCCACCCCAGGGGGCAGTACGAGCAGTACTTC.